A single sample gave rise to the 23 T cell receptor beta chains below, sequenced in a study of blood T cell repertoires in COVID-19. Sequencing was performed with immunoSEQ multiplex PCR; in TCRdb, only in-frame clones are kept and a portion is missing. Of roughly 310,000 clones in the sample, approximately 87% were seen once. The sequenced material came from peripheral blood. These receptors all come from a woman in her forties or fifties with active or convalescent COVID-19.

The gene calls are TRBV15 and TRBJ2-7; 12 positions match TRBD2. The V gene's germline CDR1 is LNHNV and CDR2 YYDKDF (reference sequence). The CDR3 totals 20 residues. V trimming: 2 bases; J trimming: 4 bases; junction bases outside the gene matches: 18. CDR3 region: CATSRPELAGGRGYRYEQYF. Here the CDR3 DNA reads TGTGCCACCAGCAGACCCGAGCTAGCGGGAGGGCGCGGGTACCGGTACGAGCAGTACTTC.

This chain connects TRBV30 to TRBJ2-7; TRBD2 matches at 7 bases. CDR3 size: 11 residues. Germline lookup yields CDR1 GTSNPN and CDR2 SVGIG (reference sequence). CDR3 region: CAFGLVYEQYF. CDR3 nucleotide sequence: TGTGCGTTCGGACTAGTCTACGAGCAGTACTTC. The full variable domain, completed using reference TRBV30 and TRBJ2-7, is SQTIHQWPATLVQPVGSPLSLECTVEGTSNPNLYWYRQAAGRGLQLLFYSVGIGQISSEVPQNLSASRPQDRQFILSSKKLLLSDSGFYLCAFGLVYEQYFGPGTRLTVT.

V usage is TRBV3-1 (or the pseudogene TRBV3-2) and J usage is TRBJ1-3; no firm D call. The CDR3 loop spans 17 amino acids. Germline V lookup: CDR1 LGHDT, CDR2 YNNKEL (reference sequence). V was cut by 4 bases and J by 3 bases, with 19 bases left in between. This CDR3 is CASSPGGGGESGNTIYF. DNA of the CDR3: TGTGCCAGCAGCCCTGGAGGAGGCGGGGAGAGTGGAAACACCATATATTTT.

This clone occurred a few times. This CDR3 is CASSYDGMYGYTF. The CDR3 DNA follows: TGTGCCAGCAGTTACGACGGGATGTATGGCTACACCTTC. The J gene is TRBJ1-2, the V gene TRBV6-2 or TRBV6-3, with D hard to call. This CDR3 region has 13 residues. Germline values: CDR1 MNHEY, CDR2 SVGEGT. Between the trimmed V and J ends, which lost 2 bases and 5 bases, there was a span of 9 bases.

The J gene is TRBJ1-3, the V gene TRBV5-5, with 7 bases aligning to TRBD1. J was trimmed by 0 bases and V by 0 bases; bases with no gene match: 3. Germline V gives CDR1 SGHKS, CDR2 YYEKEE (reference sequence). The length of the CDR3 is 16 residues. The CDR3: CASSLGQGVSGNTIYF. As DNA, the CDR3 is TGTGCCAGCAGCTTGGGACAGGGTGTCTCTGGAAACACCATATATTTT. The full variable domain, completed using reference TRBV5-5 and TRBJ1-3, is DAGVTQSPTHLIKTRGQQVTLRCSPISGHKSVSWYQQVLGQGPQFIFQYYEKEERGRGNFPDRFSARQFPNYSSELNVNALLLGDSALYLCASSLGQGVSGNTIYFGEGSWLTVV.

The genes are TRBV5-1 and TRBJ2-3; a weak D match, TRBD1 (6 bases). CDR3 length: 14 amino acids. From germline, CDR1 is SGHRS and CDR2 YFSETQ. V was clipped by 2 bases and J by 2 bases, with 9 bases between them. CDR3 coding DNA: TGCGCCAGCAGCTTAGGGGGAGACACAGATACGCAGTATTTT. It codes for CASSLGGDTDTQYF.

The rearrangement joins TRBV4-1 to TRBJ1-1; D is possibly TRBD1 (6 bases). The CDR3 has 14 amino acids. Germline V lookup: CDR1 MGHRA, CDR2 YSYEKL. The V gene lost 0 bases and the J gene lost 7 bases, with 12 bases spanning the gap. CDR3 amino acids: CASSQELSRGEAFF. The DNA of the CDR3 is TGCGCCAGCAGCCAAGAGCTTTCCAGGGGTGAAGCTTTCTTT.

The chain carries TRBV7-2 and TRBJ2-2; D remains ambiguous. Trimming removed 1 base from V and 6 bases from J, with 15 bases in between. The CDR3 loop spans 16 amino acids. The germline gives CDR1 SGHTA, CDR2 FQGNSA. In nucleotides, the CDR3 is TGTGCCAGCAGCTTAGGTCACGGTCGAAACGCCGGGGAGCTGTTTTTT. Translation gives CASSLGHGRNAGELFF.

The chain joins TRBV5-8 to TRBJ2-7, with 10 bases aligning to TRBD2. CDR1 and CDR2 (germline): SGHTS, YDEGEE. This CDR3 comprises 17 residues. J gave up 3 bases and V 0 bases, and 9 bases lay outside the gene matches. The CDR3 DNA sequence: TGTGCCAGCAGCTTGGAGGGGGCTAGCGGGAGCGGCTACGAGCAGTACTTC. This gives the protein CASSLEGASGSGYEQYF.

The J gene is TRBJ1-5, the V gene TRBV7-2; maybe TRBD1 (6 bases). The V end lost 5 bases, the J end lost 6 bases, and 17 bases lay between the germline ends. Per germline, CDR1 SGHTA and CDR2 FQGNSA. The CDR3 runs 15 residues. This CDR3 is CASSPQQGVGQPQHF. In DNA, the CDR3 is TGTGCCAGCAGCCCCCAACAGGGAGTGGGTCAGCCCCAGCATTTT.

This clone was seen a single time. V is TRBV18 and J is TRBJ2-3; D is unresolved. The CDR3 loop spans 12 amino acids. Germline V gene sequence: CDR1 KGHSH, CDR2 LQKENI. V lost 3 bases, J lost 2 bases, and 3 bases lay in between. The CDR3 region is CASSPVTDTQYF. The DNA for the CDR3 is TGTGCCAGCTCACCCGTCACAGATACGCAGTATTTT.

The sample holds one count of this clone. The V call is TRBV5-4, the J call TRBJ2-7; D is unresolved. CDR3 size: 14 residues. The germline gives CDR1 SGHNT, CDR2 YYREEE (reference sequence). V lost 3 bases and J lost 0, with 10 bases in between. The CDR3 here is CASSSQSSSYEQYF. In DNA, the CDR3 is TGTGCCAGCAGCTCCCAGTCTAGCTCCTACGAGCAGTACTTC.

A remark on this clone: Other DNA sequences in this specimen translate into the identical CDR3. This chain connects TRBV7-9 to TRBJ1-4; D is uncertain. Germline V lookup: CDR1 SEHNR, CDR2 FQNEAQ (reference sequence). V was trimmed by 2 bases and J by 0 bases, leaving 4 bases between them. This CDR3 contains 14 residues. The CDR3 DNA follows: TGTGCCAGCAGCTTATCAGCAACTAATGAAAAACTGTTTTTT. As protein: CASSLSATNEKLFF. The complete variable domain, with remaining parts taken from reference TRBV7-9 and TRBJ1-4, reads DTGVSQNPRHKITKRGQNVTFRCDPISEHNRLYWYRQTLGQGPEFLTYFQNEAQLEKSRLLSDRFSAERPKGSFSTLEIQRTEQGDSAMYLCASSLSATNEKLFFGSGTQLSVL.

The chain has TRBV9 and TRBJ2-1; 10 bases line up with TRBD2. The CDR3 is made up of 15 amino acids. CDR1 and CDR2 from the germline V gene are SGDLS and YYNGEE. Trimming took 4 bases from V and 7 from J; bases not matched to a gene: 8. In DNA form, the CDR3 reads TGTGCCAGCAGCCTATCCGGGACTAGCGTTAATGAGCAGTTCTTC. Protein product: CASSLSGTSVNEQFF.

The chain links TRBV18 to TRBJ2-5, with D tentatively TRBD1 (6 bases). Trimming removed 3 bases at V and 1 base at J, with 12 bases between. The CDR3 loop spans 15 amino acids. The germline gives CDR1 KGHSH, CDR2 LQKENI. The CDR3 sequence: CASSPPTGSQETQYF. For the CDR3, the DNA is TGTGCCAGCTCACCGCCTACAGGGTCCCAAGAGACCCAGTACTTC.

The rearrangement uses TRBV19 and TRBJ2-2; 7 bases line up with TRBD1. The J segment lost 0 bases and the V segment lost 6 bases, leaving 4 bases of the junction unmatched. CDR1 is LNHDA and CDR2 is SQIVND in the germline V gene (reference sequence). The CDR3 loop spans 15 amino acids. This CDR3 reads CASRRQGANTGELFF. The CDR3 DNA reads as TGTGCCAGTAGGCGTCAGGGGGCGAACACCGGGGAGCTGTTTTTT.

CDR3 in DNA: TGCGCCAGCAGCCCGGGACAGGGGGCGAACGAGCAGTACTTC. It codes for CASSPGQGANEQYF. This chain connects TRBV5-1 to TRBJ2-7, with 12 bases aligning to TRBD1. Trimming took 4 bases from V and 5 from J; bases not matched to a gene: 4. The CDR3 covers 14 residues. CDR1 SGHRS and CDR2 YFSETQ come from the germline V gene.

The chain has TRBV19 and TRBJ1-3; 8 positions match TRBD1. V trimming: 4 bases; J trimming: 4 bases; junction bases outside the gene matches: 6. This CDR3 contains 15 residues. Germline CDR1 reads LNHDA; CDR2 reads SQIVND (reference sequence). DNA of the CDR3: TGTGCCAGTAGTACAAGACAGGGGTACGGAAACACCATATATTTT. Translating it yields CASSTRQGYGNTIYF.

The chain combines TRBV4-1 with TRBJ2-7, with 9 bases lining up with TRBD2. Unmatched junction bases numbered 5, after V lost 1 base and J lost 7 bases. The CDR3 covers 14 residues. CDR1 is MGHRA and CDR2 is YSYEKL in the germline V gene. The CDR3 is CASSQAPLAGEQYF. The CDR3 DNA reads TGCGCCAGCAGCCAAGCCCCTCTAGCGGGAGAGCAGTACTTC.

This clone was detected only once. Additional DNA sequences in this sample encode the identical CDR3. The genes are TRBV6-5 and TRBJ2-3; D is unresolved. This CDR3 is built from 14 residues. Germline assignment: CDR1 MNHEY and CDR2 SVGAGI. V was shortened by 2 bases and J by 0 bases, with 6 bases between the two germline ends. Here the CDR3 reads CASSYGGSTDTQYF. The CDR3, as DNA: TGTGCCAGCAGTTACGGCGGCAGCACAGATACGCAGTATTTT.

This clone was seen a single time. The chain recombines TRBV5-1 with TRBJ2-7; 11 bases are shared with TRBD2. Germline-derived CDR1 and CDR2 are SGHRS and YFSETQ. Losses at the gene ends were 0 bases for V and 7 bases for J; bases not matched to a gene: 6. The CDR3 runs 15 residues. CDR3 in amino acids: CASSLVGTSGGEQYF. The CDR3 region has the DNA TGCGCCAGCAGCTTGGTCGGGACTAGCGGAGGAGAGCAGTACTTC.

The rearrangement uses TRBV4-3 and TRBJ1-1, with 7 bases lining up with TRBD1. The V and J ends lost 4 bases and 2 bases, in that order; junction bases with no gene match: 7. The V gene's germline CDR1 is LGHNA and CDR2 YSLEER. The CDR3 spans 15 residues. The CDR3, as DNA: TGCGCCAGCAGCCCGCAACAGGGGATCAACACTGAAGCTTTCTTT. Protein product: CASSPQQGINTEAFF.

The rearrangement links TRBV2 to TRBJ1-1; 11 bases are a match to TRBD1. Unmatched junction bases numbered 4, after V lost 6 bases and J lost 4 bases. CDR3 size: 14 residues. The germline V gene has CDR1 SNHLY and CDR2 FYNNEI. CDR3 in DNA: TGTGCCAGCAGAGGGACAGGGGGAGTCACTGAAGCTTTCTTT. Its protein is CASRGTGGVTEAFF.